These 25 T cell receptor beta chains came from one sample sequenced in a study of vaccination and CD4 T cells after COVID-19. Described treatment: roughly ten-day PBMC culture with coronavirus spike peptide pools or control peptides (ViraFEST assay). Which antigens these TCRs recognize remains unknown. Cultured CD4+ T cells had their DNA profiled by the Oncomine TCR Beta short-read assay. A single record per CDR3 protein comes from TCRdb applying MiXCR to the PCR reads. In the table there are some 13,000 distinct CDR3 sequences, 35% of which are singletons. Material for sequencing was CD4+ T cells from blood, cultured in vitro. Every receptor here comes from a human donor who had recovered from COVID-19.

The chain has TRBV7-3 and TRBJ2-2; 7 positions agree with TRBD2. The CDR3 has 18 residues. Germline V CDR1 and CDR2: SGHTA, FQGTGA. V shed 5 bases and J 5 bases; nucleotides not matched to a gene: 17. The CDR3 loop reads CASSPVGRAGMGTGELFF. The CDR3 nucleotides read TGTGCCAGCAGCCCGGTGGGGAGAGCGGGGATGGGAACCGGGGAGCTGTTTTTT.

This clonotype was observed a handful of times. The chain has TRBV7-9 and TRBJ2-7; D gene ambiguous. Trimming stripped 0 bases from V and 1 base from J, with 10 bases between. The CDR3 has 15 residues. Looked up from germline, CDR1 is SEHNR and CDR2 is FQNEAQ (reference sequence). In nucleotides, the CDR3 is TGTGCCAGCAGCTTAGCAGGGTCAAAGTCCTACGAGCAGTACTTC. Its translation: CASSLAGSKSYEQYF.

The gene calls are TRBV15 and TRBJ2-5; D may be TRBD2 (7 bases). Germline assignment: CDR1 LNHNV and CDR2 YYDKDF (reference sequence). V was trimmed by 8 bases and J by 5 bases, leaving 15 bases between them. The length of the CDR3 is 13 residues. The CDR3 loop reads CATVGGRGETQYF. Written as DNA, the CDR3 is TGTGCCACCGTCGGAGGGAGGGGGGAGACCCAGTACTTC.

This clonotype was found a few times. The chain links TRBV5-4 to TRBJ1-2; possible D gene TRBD1, 5 bases. The CDR3 runs 11 residues. Trimming removed 2 bases from V and 8 bases from J, with 7 bases in between. Germline CDR1 SGHNT, CDR2 YYREEE (reference sequence). The CDR3 loop is CASSFRDGYTF. CDR3 sequence (DNA): TGTGCCAGCAGCTTTAGGGACGGCTACACCTTC.

The J gene is TRBJ1-4, the V gene TRBV28; the match to TRBD1 covers 9 bases. V shed 5 bases and J 5 bases; nucleotides not matched to a gene: 6. CDR1 and CDR2 (germline): MDHEN, SYDVKM. There are 15 residues in the CDR3. This CDR3 reads CASSHRQGGNEKLFF. The CDR3 coding sequence is TGTGCCAGCAGTCACAGACAGGGGGGAAATGAAAAACTGTTTTTT.

The genes are TRBV20-1 and TRBJ2-3; TRBD2 is a possible D gene (6 bases). Germline V gene sequence: CDR1 DFQATT, CDR2 SNEGSKA (reference sequence). Trimming shortened V by 5 bases and J by 6 bases, and 21 bases separated the two germline ends. The CDR3 runs 15 residues. CDR3 sequence (DNA): TGCAGTGCTTCCCGGGACTCAATTCTGGGCGATACGCAGTATTTT. Translation gives CSASRDSILGDTQYF.

This chain links TRBV20-1 with TRBJ1-2; 10 positions match TRBD1. Germline-derived CDR1 and CDR2 are DFQATT and SNEGSKA (reference sequence). The CDR3 is made up of 16 amino acids. V lost 3 bases, J lost 7 bases, and 14 bases stayed unmatched. The CDR3, as DNA: TGCAGTGCTAGTACCGGGACAGGGGCCATCTTCGGTGGCTACACCTTC. Translated: CSASTGTGAIFGGYTF.

This clonotype was found a few times. This sequence joins TRBV5-1 and TRBJ1-5; D is ambiguous. Trimming left V 1 base short and J 7 bases short, with 9 bases between. Germline CDR1 SGHRS, CDR2 YFSETQ. CDR3 length equals 13 residues. The CDR3 bases are TGCGCCAGCAGCTTGTGGGGAACGCAGCCCCAGCATTTT. Its translation is CASSLWGTQPQHF.

This clonotype was found a few times. V usage is TRBV6-4 and J usage is TRBJ2-1; 9 nucleotides align to TRBD2. J was trimmed by 8 bases and V by 0 bases; bases with no gene match: 5. Germline V gene sequence: CDR1 MRHNA, CDR2 SNTAGT. The CDR3 spans 15 residues. CDR3 bases: TGTGCCAGCAGTGACTCGTCTAGCGGGATTGATGAGCAGTTCTTC. Residues: CASSDSSSGIDEQFF.

This chain uses TRBV7-9 with TRBJ2-2; D might be TRBD2 (6 bases). The CDR3 runs to 12 residues. Trimming shortened V by 7 bases and J by 8 bases, and 11 bases separated the two germline ends. Germline lookup yields CDR1 SEHNR and CDR2 FQNEAQ (reference sequence). The CDR3 loop reads CASTVGGGELFF. CDR3 coding DNA: TGTGCCAGCACCGTGGGGGGAGGGGAGCTGTTTTTT.

This chain connects TRBV7-9 to TRBJ2-7, with 9 bases matching TRBD2. CDR1 is SEHNR, CDR2 FQNEAQ, per germline (reference sequence). J gave up 6 bases and V 3 bases, and 6 bases lay outside the gene matches. This CDR3 comprises 14 residues. The DNA for the CDR3 is TGTGCCAGCAGCTTCGTAGCGGGAGCCGGCGAGCAGTACTTC. The encoded protein is CASSFVAGAGEQYF.

This chain joins TRBV6-1 and TRBJ2-3, with TRBD2 identical over 15 bases. The CDR3 contains 18 residues. Germline-derived CDR1 and CDR2 are MNHNS and SASEGT. V was pared by 3 bases and J by 2 bases, with 6 bases of the junction left unmatched. CDR3 nucleotides: TGTGCCAGCAGTGATGCGGGACTAGCGGGAGGTTACACAGATACGCAGTATTTT. It encodes CASSDAGLAGGYTDTQYF.

The chain has TRBV6-2 or TRBV6-3 and TRBJ2-6; unclear D gene. The CDR3 sequence is 15 residues long. V shed 2 bases and J shed 0 bases, with 5 bases lying between them. CDR1 MNHEY and CDR2 SVGEGT come from the germline V gene. The CDR3 here is CASSYALSGANVLTF. In nucleotides, the CDR3 is TGTGCCAGCAGTTACGCCCTCTCTGGGGCCAACGTCCTGACTTTC.

This clonotype was seen a few times. The chain employs TRBV7-8 and TRBJ2-7; 10 bases align to TRBD2. With 1 base clipped from V and 7 bases from J, the junction kept 16 bases outside the gene matches. CDR3 size: 18 residues. The germline gives CDR1 SGHVS, CDR2 FQNEAQ. The CDR3 nucleotides read TGTGCCAGCAGCTTAGATTCTTTAGCGGGAGGACTCATACAGGAGCAGTACTTC. Its protein is CASSLDSLAGGLIQEQYF.

CDR3 sequence reads: CASSLVGTSEKLFF. In nucleotides, the CDR3 is TGTGCCAGCAGCTTAGTTGGGACGTCCGAAAAACTGTTTTTT. The chain has TRBV7-9 and TRBJ1-4; weak D call: TRBD1 (5 bases). CDR3 length equals 14 residues. Trimming stripped 1 base from V and 8 bases from J, with 11 bases between. The germline V gene encodes CDR1 SEHNR and CDR2 FQNEAQ (reference sequence).

This clonotype showed up just a few times. The chain is built from TRBV20-1 and TRBJ1-2, with 9 bases lining up with TRBD1. V lost 2 bases to trimming and J lost 4 bases; unmatched junction nucleotides: 5. The germline V gene has CDR1 DFQATT and CDR2 SNEGSKA (reference sequence). The CDR3 totals 14 residues. The CDR3 loop reads CSARLDRGTYGYTF. The CDR3 nucleotides read TGCAGTGCTAGATTGGACAGGGGTACCTATGGCTACACCTTC.

This clonotype was seen only once. This sequence joins TRBV18 and TRBJ2-7, with D unresolved. Germline CDR1 KGHSH, CDR2 LQKENI. V lost 3 bases and J 1 base, leaving 10 bases between the germline ends. This CDR3 has 14 amino acids. The CDR3 bases are TGTGCCAGCTCACCCTCCAGAACTTCCTACGAGCAGTACTTC. This sequence encodes CASSPSRTSYEQYF. The complete variable domain, with remaining parts taken from reference TRBV18 and TRBJ2-7, reads NAGVMQNPRHLVRRRGQEARLRCSPMKGHSHVYWYRQLPEEGLKFMVYLQKENIIDESGMPKERFSAEFPKEGPSILRIQQVVRGDSAAYFCASSPSRTSYEQYFGPGTRLTVT.

This clonotype was found a few times. The V and J genes are TRBV7-9 and TRBJ1-2; D not certain. This CDR3 region has 14 residues. Trimming pared 4 bases from V and 4 bases from J, leaving 13 bases between. CDR1 and CDR2 (germline): SEHNR, FQNEAQ (reference sequence). The DNA of the CDR3 is TGTGCCAGCAGCTACACGGGTGAGGGCTATGGCTACACCTTC. This codes for CASSYTGEGYGYTF.

The chain has TRBV5-5 and TRBJ1-1; the match to TRBD1 covers 7 bases. Germline CDR1 reads SGHKS; CDR2 reads YYEKEE (reference sequence). This CDR3 spans 13 amino acids. The V segment lost 1 base and the J segment 4 bases; nucleotides outside the gene matches: 1. The CDR3 loop is CASSLYRGTEAFF. CDR3 coding DNA: TGTGCCAGCAGCTTGTACAGGGGCACTGAAGCTTTCTTT.

The table lists this clonotype with a few counts. The chain recombines TRBV24-1 with TRBJ1-5; D is perhaps TRBD1 (6 bases). Trimming removed 4 bases from V and 6 bases from J, with 9 bases in between. The CDR3 runs 13 residues. Germline CDR1 and CDR2: KGHDR and SFDVKD. CDR3 residues: CATSEGGFQPQHF. In DNA, the CDR3 is TGTGCCACCAGTGAAGGGGGTTTTCAGCCCCAGCATTTT.

The rearrangement links TRBV2 to TRBJ2-4, with D unresolved. Germline V CDR1 and CDR2: SNHLY, FYNNEI. The CDR3 is 15 amino acids. V dropped 5 bases and J dropped 0 bases, with 11 bases sitting between them. The CDR3 nucleotides are TGTGCCAGCAGTACAGCGACGCTAGCCAAAAACATTCAGTACTTC. As protein: CASSTATLAKNIQYF.

This clonotype appeared a few times. The chain couples TRBV10-1 to TRBJ1-5; D may be TRBD1 (6 bases). The V end was cut by 5 bases, the J end by 5 bases, with 10 bases between. The V gene's germline CDR1 is WNHNN and CDR2 SYGVQD (reference sequence). This CDR3 has 13 amino acids. CDR3 in DNA: TGCGCCAGCAGTTCAGGGGTCGATCAGCCCCAGCATTTT. It yields the protein CASSSGVDQPQHF.

This chain links TRBV2 with TRBJ2-1; 7 bases match TRBD1. The CDR3 extends over 13 amino acids. Trimming took 5 bases from V and 5 from J; bases not matched to a gene: 3. Germline assignment: CDR1 SNHLY and CDR2 FYNNEI. The CDR3 sequence is CASSLTGDNEQFF. CDR3 in DNA: TGTGCCAGCAGTTTAACAGGGGACAATGAGCAGTTCTTC.

This chain joins TRBV15 and TRBJ2-2; 7 nucleotides match TRBD2. CDR3 length: 15 amino acids. CDR1 is LNHNV and CDR2 is YYDKDF in the germline V gene (reference sequence). The ends lost 0 bases at V and 6 bases at J; junction bases unmatched: 4. The chain's CDR3 is CATSREAGRAGELFF. The DNA for the CDR3 is TGTGCCACCAGCAGAGAGGCGGGGAGGGCCGGGGAGCTGTTTTTT.

V is TRBV19 and J is TRBJ2-7; D is uncertain. The V and J ends lost 0 bases and 6 bases respectively, with 12 bases between them. CDR3 length: 14 residues. CDR1 and CDR2 from the germline V gene are LNHDA and SQIVND (reference sequence). The CDR3 region is CASSIDLRTAEQYF. Written as DNA, the CDR3 is TGTGCCAGTAGTATAGATCTTCGGACGGCCGAGCAGTACTTC.